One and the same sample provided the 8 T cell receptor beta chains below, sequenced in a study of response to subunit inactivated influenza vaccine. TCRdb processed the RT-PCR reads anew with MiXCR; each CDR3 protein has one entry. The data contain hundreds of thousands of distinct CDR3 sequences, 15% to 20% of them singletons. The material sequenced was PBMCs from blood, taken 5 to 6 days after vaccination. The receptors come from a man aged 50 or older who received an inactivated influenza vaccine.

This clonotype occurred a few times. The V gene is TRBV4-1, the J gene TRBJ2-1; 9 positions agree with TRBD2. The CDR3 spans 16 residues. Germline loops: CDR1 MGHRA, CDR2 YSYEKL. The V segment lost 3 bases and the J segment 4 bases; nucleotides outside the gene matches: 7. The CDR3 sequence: CASSQGSGGLYNEQFF. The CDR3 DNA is TGCGCCAGCAGCCAGGGTAGCGGGGGACTGTACAATGAGCAGTTCTTC.

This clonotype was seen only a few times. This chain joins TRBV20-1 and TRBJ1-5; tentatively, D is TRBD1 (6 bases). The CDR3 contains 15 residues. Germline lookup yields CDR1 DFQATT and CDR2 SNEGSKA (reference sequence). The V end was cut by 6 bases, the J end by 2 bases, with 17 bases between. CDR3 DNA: TGCAGTGCGCGTATGTCGGACAGACGCAATCAGCCCCAGCATTTT. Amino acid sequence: CSARMSDRRNQPQHF.

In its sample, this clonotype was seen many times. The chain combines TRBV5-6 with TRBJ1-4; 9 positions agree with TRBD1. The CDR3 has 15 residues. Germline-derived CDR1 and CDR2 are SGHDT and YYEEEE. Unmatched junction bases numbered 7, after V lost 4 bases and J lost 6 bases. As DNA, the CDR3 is TGTGCCAGCAGCCCGAAGGGACAGGGCGATGAAAAACTGTTTTTT. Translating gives CASSPKGQGDEKLFF.

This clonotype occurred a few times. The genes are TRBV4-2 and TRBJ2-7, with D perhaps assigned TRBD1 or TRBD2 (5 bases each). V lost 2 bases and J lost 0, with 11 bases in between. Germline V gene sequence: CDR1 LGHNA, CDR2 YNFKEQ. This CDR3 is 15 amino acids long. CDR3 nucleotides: TGTGCCAGCAGCCAAAAAACGGGGCTCTCCTACGAGCAGTACTTC. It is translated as CASSQKTGLSYEQYF.

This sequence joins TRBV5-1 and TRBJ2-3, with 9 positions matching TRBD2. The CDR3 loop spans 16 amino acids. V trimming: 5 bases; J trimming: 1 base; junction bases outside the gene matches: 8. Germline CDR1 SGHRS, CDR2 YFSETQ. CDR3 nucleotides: TGCGCCAGCAGGAAATGGGCTAGCGGGGGCACAGATACGCAGTATTTT. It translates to CASRKWASGGTDTQYF.

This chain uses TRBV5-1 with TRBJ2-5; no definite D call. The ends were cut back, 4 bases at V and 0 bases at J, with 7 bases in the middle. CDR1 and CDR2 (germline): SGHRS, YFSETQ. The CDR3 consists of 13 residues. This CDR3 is CASSPTNQETQYF. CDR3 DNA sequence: TGCGCCAGCAGCCCCACAAACCAAGAGACCCAGTACTTC.

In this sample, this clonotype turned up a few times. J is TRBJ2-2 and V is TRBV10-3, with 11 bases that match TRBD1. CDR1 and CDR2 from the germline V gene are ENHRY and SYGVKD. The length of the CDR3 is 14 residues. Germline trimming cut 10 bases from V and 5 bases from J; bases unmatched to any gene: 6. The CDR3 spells CATSGQGGTGELFF. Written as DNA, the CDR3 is TGTGCCACCTCGGGACAGGGGGGTACCGGGGAGCTGTTTTTT.

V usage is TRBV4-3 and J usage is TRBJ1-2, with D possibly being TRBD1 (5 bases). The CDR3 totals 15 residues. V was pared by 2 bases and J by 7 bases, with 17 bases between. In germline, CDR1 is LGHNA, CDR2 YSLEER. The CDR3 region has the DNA TGCGCCAGCAGCCAAACTCAGGGTATCGGAGGTGGCTACACCTTC. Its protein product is CASSQTQGIGGGYTF.